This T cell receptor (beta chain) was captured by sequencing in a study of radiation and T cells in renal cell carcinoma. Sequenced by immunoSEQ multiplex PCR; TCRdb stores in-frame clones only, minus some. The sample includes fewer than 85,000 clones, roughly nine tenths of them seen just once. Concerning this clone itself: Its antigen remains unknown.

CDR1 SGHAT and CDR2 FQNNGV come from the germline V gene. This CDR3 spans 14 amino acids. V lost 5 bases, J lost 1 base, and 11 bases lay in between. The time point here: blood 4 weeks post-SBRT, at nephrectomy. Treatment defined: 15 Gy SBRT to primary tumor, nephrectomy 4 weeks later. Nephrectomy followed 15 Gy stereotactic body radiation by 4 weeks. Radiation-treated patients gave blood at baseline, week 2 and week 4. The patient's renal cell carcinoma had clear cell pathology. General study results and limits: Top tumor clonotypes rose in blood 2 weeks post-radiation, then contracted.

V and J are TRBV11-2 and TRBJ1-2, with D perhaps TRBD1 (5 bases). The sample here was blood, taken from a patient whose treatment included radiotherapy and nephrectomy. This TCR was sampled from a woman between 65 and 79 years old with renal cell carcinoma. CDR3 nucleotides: TGTGCCAGCAGCCCTGGGGGGGTTAACTATGGCTACACCTTC. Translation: CASSPGGVNYGYTF. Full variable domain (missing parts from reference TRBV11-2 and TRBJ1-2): EAGVAQSPRYKIIEKRQSVAFWCNPISGHATLYWYQQILGQGPKLLIQFQNNGVVDDSQLPKDRFSAERLKGVDSTLKIQPAKLEDSAVYLCASSPGGVNYGYTFGSGTRLTVV.